This TCR beta chain was recovered during a study of CD8 T cells in ankylosing spondylitis. The CDR3 extends over 14 amino acids. The V end lost 0 bases, the J end lost 5 bases, and 14 bases lay between the germline ends. Germline assignment: CDR1 DFQATT and CDR2 SNEGSKA (reference sequence). TCRdb reanalysed the 5' RACE reads using MiXCR and keeps one entry per CDR3 protein. Here the sample spans 380,000 or so distinct CDR3 sequences, around 20% being singletons. The rearrangement uses TRBV20-1 and TRBJ2-7; weak D call: TRBD2 (5 bases). The TCR was taken from a male donor with ankylosing spondylitis or in good health (not recorded which). The sample taken for sequencing was blood, either unsorted or a sorted T cell fraction (not recorded which). Written as DNA, the CDR3 is TGCAGTGCTAGAGATGCCGGGGTGGGAAACGAGCAGTACTTC. It yields the protein CSARDAGVGNEQYF.